This T cell receptor beta chain comes out of a study of neurological immune-mediated disorders. 5'RACE generated cDNA with 10-nucleotide random UMIs. TCRdb reprocessed the 5' RACE reads via MiXCR and lists one record per CDR3 protein. This table holds roughly 16,000 distinct CDR3 sequences, around 9% found once. CDR1 and CDR2 (germline): LNHDA, SQIVND (reference sequence). With V trimmed by 3 bases and J by 4 bases, 8 bases remained unmatched. The CDR3 is 16 residues long. The controls, all healthy individuals, were blood bank volunteers in Maryland, USA. Each sorted-subset library came from around 1 million CD4+ or CD8+ T cells. There are many counts of this clonotype.

This rearrangement joins TRBV19 to TRBJ2-5; 10 bases agree with TRBD1. Sequenced sample: CD8+ T cells from blood. This TCR derives from a middle-aged man in good health. The CDR3 sequence: CASSIRRDRGIETQYF. DNA of the CDR3: TGTGCCAGTAGTATCCGCCGGGACAGGGGCATAGAGACCCAGTACTTC. The whole variable domain, remainder taken from reference TRBV19 and TRBJ2-5, is DGGITQSPKYLFRKEGQNVTLSCEQNLNHDAMYWYRQDPGQGLRLIYYSQIVNDFQKGDIAEGYSVSREKKESFPLTVTSAQKNPTAFYLCASSIRRDRGIETQYFGPGTRLLVL.